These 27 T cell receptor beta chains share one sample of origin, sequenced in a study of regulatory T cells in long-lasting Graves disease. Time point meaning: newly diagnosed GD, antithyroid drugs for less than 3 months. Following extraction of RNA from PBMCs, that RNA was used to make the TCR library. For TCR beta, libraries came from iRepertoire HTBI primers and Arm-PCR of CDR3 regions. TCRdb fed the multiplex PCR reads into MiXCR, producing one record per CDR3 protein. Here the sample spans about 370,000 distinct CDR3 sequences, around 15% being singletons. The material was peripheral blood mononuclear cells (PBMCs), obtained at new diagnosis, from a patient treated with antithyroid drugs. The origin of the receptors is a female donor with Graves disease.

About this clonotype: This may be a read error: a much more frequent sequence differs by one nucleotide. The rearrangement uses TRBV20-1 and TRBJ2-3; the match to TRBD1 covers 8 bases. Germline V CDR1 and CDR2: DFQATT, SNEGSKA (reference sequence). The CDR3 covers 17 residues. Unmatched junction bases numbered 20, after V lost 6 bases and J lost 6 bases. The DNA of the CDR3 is TGCAGTGCCCGAGTGGAGGACAGGGAAGTACTCTTTGATACGCAGTATTTT. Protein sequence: CSARVEDREVLFDTQYF.

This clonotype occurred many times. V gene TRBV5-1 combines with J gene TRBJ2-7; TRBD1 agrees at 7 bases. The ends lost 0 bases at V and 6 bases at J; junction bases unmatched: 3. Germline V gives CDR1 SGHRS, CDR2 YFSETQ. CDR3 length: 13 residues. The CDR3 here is CASSLGTGSEQYF. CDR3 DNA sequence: TGCGCCAGCAGCTTGGGGACAGGCTCCGAGCAGTACTTC.

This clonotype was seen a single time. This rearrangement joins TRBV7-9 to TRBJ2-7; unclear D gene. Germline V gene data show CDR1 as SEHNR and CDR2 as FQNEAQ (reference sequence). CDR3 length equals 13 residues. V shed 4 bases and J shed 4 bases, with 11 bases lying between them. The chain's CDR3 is CASSSRLGYEQYF. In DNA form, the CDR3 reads TGTGCCAGCAGCTCGCGGTTGGGATACGAGCAGTACTTC.

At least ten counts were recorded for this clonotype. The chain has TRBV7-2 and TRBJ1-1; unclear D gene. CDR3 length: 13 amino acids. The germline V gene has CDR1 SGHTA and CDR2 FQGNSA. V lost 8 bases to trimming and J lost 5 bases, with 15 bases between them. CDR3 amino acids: CASADEAATEAFF. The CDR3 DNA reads TGTGCCAGCGCCGACGAGGCGGCTACTGAAGCTTTCTTT.

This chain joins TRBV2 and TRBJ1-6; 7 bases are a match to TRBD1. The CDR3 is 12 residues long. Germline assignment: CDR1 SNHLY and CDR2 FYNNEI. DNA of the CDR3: TGTGCAACTCAGGGGGGTACTTCACCCCTCCACTTT. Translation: CATQGGTSPLHF.

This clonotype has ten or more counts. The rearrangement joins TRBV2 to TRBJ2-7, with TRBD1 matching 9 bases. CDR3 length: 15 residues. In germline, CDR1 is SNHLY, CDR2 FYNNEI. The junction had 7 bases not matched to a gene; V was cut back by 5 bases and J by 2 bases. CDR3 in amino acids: CASSKGQGWTYEQYF. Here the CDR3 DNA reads TGTGCCAGCAGTAAGGGACAGGGATGGACCTACGAGCAGTACTTC.

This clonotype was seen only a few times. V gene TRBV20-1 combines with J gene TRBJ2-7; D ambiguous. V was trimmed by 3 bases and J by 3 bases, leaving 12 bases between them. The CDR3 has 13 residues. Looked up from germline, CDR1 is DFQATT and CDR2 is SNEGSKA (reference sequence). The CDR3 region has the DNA TGCAGTGCTAGCTCCTTATCACTCTACGAGCAGTACTTC. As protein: CSASSLSLYEQYF.

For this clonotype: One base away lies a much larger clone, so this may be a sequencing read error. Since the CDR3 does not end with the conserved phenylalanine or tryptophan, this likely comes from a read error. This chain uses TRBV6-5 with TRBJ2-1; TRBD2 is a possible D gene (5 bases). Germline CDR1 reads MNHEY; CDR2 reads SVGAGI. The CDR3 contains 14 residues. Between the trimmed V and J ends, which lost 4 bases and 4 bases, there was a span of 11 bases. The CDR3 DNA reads TGTGCCAGCAGTTCCGATGGCGGGTACAATGAGCAGTTCCTC. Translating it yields CASSSDGGYNEQFL.

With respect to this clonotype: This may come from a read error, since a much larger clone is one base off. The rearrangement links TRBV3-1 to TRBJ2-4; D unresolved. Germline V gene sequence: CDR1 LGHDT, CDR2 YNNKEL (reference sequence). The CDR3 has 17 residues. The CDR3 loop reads CASSQVTHRLIGNEQSF. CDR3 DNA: TGTGCCAGCAGCCAAGTTACTCACAGATTAATTGGCAATGAGCAGTCCTTC.

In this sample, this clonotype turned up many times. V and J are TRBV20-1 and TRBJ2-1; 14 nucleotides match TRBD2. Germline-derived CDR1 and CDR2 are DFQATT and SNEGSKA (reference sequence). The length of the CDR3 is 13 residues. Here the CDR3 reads CSEGTSGSSEQFF. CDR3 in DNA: TGCAGCGAAGGGACTAGCGGGAGCAGTGAGCAGTTCTTC.

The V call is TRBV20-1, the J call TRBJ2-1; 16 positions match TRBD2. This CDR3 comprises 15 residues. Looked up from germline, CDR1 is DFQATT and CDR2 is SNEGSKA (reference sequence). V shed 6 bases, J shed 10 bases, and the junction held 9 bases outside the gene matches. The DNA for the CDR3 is TGCAGTGCCCACGACGGGACTAGCGGGAGGGAGGAGCAGTTCTTC. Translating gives CSAHDGTSGREEQFF.

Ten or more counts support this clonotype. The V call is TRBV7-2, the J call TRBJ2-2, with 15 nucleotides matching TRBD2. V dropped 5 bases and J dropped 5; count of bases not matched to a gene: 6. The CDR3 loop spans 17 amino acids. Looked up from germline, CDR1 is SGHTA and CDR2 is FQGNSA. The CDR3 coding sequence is TGTGCCAGCAGCCGGGGACTAGCGGGAGGTCGGACCGGGGAGCTGTTTTTT. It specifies CASSRGLAGGRTGELFF. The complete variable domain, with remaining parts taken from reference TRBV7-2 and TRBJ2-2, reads GAGVSQSPSNKVTEKGKDVELRCDPISGHTALYWYRQSLGQGLEFLIYFQGNSAPDKSGLPSDRFSAERTGGSVSTLTIQRTQQEDSAVYLCASSRGLAGGRTGELFFGEGSRLTVL.

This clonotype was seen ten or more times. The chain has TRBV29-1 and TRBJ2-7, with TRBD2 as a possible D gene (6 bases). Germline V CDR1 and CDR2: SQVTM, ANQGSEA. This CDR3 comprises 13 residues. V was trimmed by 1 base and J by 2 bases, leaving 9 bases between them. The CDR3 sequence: CSVEGRGPYEQYF. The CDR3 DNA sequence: TGCAGCGTTGAAGGGCGGGGCCCCTACGAGCAGTACTTC.

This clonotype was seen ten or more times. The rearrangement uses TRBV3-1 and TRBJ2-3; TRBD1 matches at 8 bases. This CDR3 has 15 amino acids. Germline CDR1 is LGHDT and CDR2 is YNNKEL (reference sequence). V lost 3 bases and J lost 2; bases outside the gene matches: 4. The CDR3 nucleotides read TGTGCCAGCAGCCAGCAGGGGGCCTTCACAGATACGCAGTATTTT. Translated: CASSQQGAFTDTQYF.

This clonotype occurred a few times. As DNA, the CDR3 is TGTGCCATCAGTGAGTCAGGCAGGGACGGCTACACCTTC. Amino acid sequence: CAISESGRDGYTF. The gene calls are TRBV10-3 and TRBJ1-2, with D perhaps matching TRBD1 (5 bases). Germline V lookup: CDR1 ENHRY, CDR2 SYGVKD. V gave up 0 bases and J gave up 8 bases, with 10 bases separating them. The CDR3 has 13 residues.

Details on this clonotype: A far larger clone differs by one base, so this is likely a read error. The CDR3 here is CASALGQLNTGAFF. CDR3 DNA sequence: TGTGCCTCAGCATTGGGGCAGCTGAACACTGGAGCTTTCTTT. The V gene is TRBV6-2 or TRBV6-3, the J gene TRBJ1-1; D possibly corresponds to TRBD1 (5 bases). The V gene's germline CDR1 is MNHEY and CDR2 SVGEGT. CDR3 size: 14 residues.

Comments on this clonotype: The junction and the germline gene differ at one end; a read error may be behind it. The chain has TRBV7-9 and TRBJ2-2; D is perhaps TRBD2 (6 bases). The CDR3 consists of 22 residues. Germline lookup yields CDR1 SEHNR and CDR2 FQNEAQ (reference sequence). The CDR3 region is CASSPTLLTPIFWGFNTGGLFF. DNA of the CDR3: TGTGCCAGCAGCCCGACTCTCCTCACCCCGATTTTTTGGGGCTTTAACACCGGGGGGCTGTTTTTT.

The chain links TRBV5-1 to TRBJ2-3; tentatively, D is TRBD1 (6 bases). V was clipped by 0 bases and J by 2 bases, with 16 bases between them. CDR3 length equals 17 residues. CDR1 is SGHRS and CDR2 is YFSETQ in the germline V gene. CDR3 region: CASSLEPTGQDTDTQYF. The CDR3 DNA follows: TGCGCCAGCAGCTTGGAACCCACGGGACAAGACACAGATACGCAGTATTTT.

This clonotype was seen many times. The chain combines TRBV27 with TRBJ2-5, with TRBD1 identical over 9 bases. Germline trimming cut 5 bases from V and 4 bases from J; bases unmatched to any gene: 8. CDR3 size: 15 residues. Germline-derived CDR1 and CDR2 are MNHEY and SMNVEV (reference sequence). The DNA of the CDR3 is TGTGCCAGCAGTACCCGGGACAGGGTGGGAGAGACCCAGTACTTC. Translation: CASSTRDRVGETQYF.

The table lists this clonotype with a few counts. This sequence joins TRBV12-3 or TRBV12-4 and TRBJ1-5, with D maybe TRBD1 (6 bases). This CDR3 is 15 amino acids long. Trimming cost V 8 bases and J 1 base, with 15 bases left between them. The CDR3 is CASGRGGFSNQPQHF. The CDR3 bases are TGTGCCAGCGGGCGAGGGGGGTTCAGCAATCAGCCCCAGCATTTT.

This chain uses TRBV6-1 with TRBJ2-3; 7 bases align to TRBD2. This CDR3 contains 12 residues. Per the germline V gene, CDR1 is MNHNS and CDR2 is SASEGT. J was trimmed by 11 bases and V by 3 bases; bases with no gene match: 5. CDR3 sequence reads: CASSDWGGGQYF. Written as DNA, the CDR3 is TGTGCCAGCAGTGATTGGGGGGGGGGGCAGTATTTT.

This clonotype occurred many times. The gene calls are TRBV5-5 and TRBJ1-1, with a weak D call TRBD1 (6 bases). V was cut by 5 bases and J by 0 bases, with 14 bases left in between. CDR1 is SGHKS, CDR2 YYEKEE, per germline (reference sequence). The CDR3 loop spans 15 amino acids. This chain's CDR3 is CASRAPGTLNTEAFF. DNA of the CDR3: TGTGCCAGCAGGGCCCCCGGGACACTGAACACTGAAGCTTTCTTT.

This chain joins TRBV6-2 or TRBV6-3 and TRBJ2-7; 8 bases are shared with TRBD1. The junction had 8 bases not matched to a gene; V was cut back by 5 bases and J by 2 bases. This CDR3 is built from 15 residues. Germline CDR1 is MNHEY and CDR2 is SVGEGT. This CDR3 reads CASSRGTGVTYEQYF. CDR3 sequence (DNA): TGTGCCAGCAGTCGTGGGACAGGTGTCACCTACGAGCAGTACTTC.

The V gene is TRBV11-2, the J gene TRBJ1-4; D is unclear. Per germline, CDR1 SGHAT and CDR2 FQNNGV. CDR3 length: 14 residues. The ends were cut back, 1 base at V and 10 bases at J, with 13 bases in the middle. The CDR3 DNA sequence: TGTGCCAGCAGCTTAGTTGGAGGGTCGGCAAAACTGTTTTTT. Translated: CASSLVGGSAKLFF.

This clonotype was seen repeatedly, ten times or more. As DNA, the CDR3 is TGTGCCAGCAGCTTTCTCGCGACCCCGAACACCGGGGAGCTGTTTTTT. This translates into CASSFLATPNTGELFF. The chain joins TRBV7-3 to TRBJ2-2; D is unresolved. V shed 3 bases and J shed 0 bases, with 11 bases lying between them. Germline CDR1 reads SGHTA; CDR2 reads FQGTGA. The CDR3 runs to 16 residues.

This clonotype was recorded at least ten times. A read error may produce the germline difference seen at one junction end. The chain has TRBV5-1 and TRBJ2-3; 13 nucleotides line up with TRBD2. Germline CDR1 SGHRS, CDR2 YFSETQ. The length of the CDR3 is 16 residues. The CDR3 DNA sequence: TGTGCCAGCAGCTTAGGACTAGCGGGGGACACAGATACGCAGTATTTT. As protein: CASSLGLAGDTDTQYF.

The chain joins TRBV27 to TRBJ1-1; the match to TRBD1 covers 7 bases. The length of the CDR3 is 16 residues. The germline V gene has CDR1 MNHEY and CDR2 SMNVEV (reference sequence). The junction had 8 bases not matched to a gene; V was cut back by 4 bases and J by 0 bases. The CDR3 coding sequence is TGTGCCAGCAGTTCTGGGACAGCCAAGGTGAACACTGAAGCTTTCTTT. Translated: CASSSGTAKVNTEAFF.